The 7 T cell receptor beta chains below come from one sample, sequenced in a study of T-cell memory formation after mild COVID-19. TCRdb reprocessed the 5' RACE reads with MiXCR, giving one entry per CDR3 protein. The sample yields hundreds of thousands of distinct CDR3 sequences, about 20% seen once. The sample taken for sequencing was PBMCs or a T cell subset sorted from them (not recorded which). The source of these receptors is an adult woman who had mild COVID-19 (a few samples of this study predate the infection). Cell type and time point are not known.

The chain combines TRBV29-1 with TRBJ2-7; 12 positions match TRBD1. Germline V lookup: CDR1 SQVTM, CDR2 ANQGSEA. This CDR3 spans 13 amino acids. V trimming: 7 bases; J trimming: 3 bases; junction bases outside the gene matches: 4. The CDR3 reads CSAGTGGIYEQYF. The DNA for the CDR3 is TGCAGCGCAGGGACAGGGGGCATCTACGAGCAGTACTTC.

As DNA, the CDR3 is TGTGCCAGCAGTTTAAGGGACAGGGGAACCAATGAGCAGTTCTTC. Translated, it gives CASSLRDRGTNEQFF. The J gene is TRBJ2-1, the V gene TRBV12-3 or TRBV12-4; 10 bases agree with TRBD1. This CDR3 has 15 amino acids. The J segment lost 6 bases and the V segment lost 2 bases, leaving 4 bases of the junction unmatched.

The chain recombines TRBV6-1 with TRBJ2-2; possible D gene TRBD2, 6 bases. Germline V gives CDR1 MNHNS, CDR2 SASEGT. The CDR3 totals 16 residues. The V gene lost 4 bases and the J gene lost 6 bases, with 18 bases spanning the gap. The CDR3 reads CASSGRRGIQAGELFF. CDR3 DNA sequence: TGTGCCAGCAGTGGGAGGCGGGGAATTCAAGCCGGGGAGCTGTTTTTT.

This clonotype was counted only a few times. A read error may account for a junction end that differs from germline. This sequence joins TRBV7-7 and TRBJ2-1, with 8 nucleotides matching TRBD2. The length of the CDR3 is 16 residues. Looked up from germline, CDR1 is SSHAT and CDR2 is FNYEAQ (reference sequence). The DNA of the CDR3 is TGTGCTAGCAGCCAAACCTCCCTTGCGGGGGGCGGGCCCCAGTTCTTC. Amino acid sequence: CASSQTSLAGGGPQFF.

The V and J genes are TRBV12-3 or TRBV12-4 and TRBJ1-2; TRBD1 is a possible D gene (6 bases). V was shortened by 4 bases and J by 5 bases, with 17 bases between the two germline ends. The CDR3 consists of 15 residues. The CDR3 sequence: CASSSAPGGGYGYTF. The CDR3 DNA follows: TGTGCCAGCAGTTCAGCGCCGGGGGGCGGGTATGGCTACACCTTC.

The CDR3 loop is CASSYSGALTDTQYF. Here the CDR3 DNA reads TGTGCCAGCAGTTACTCTGGGGCGCTCACAGATACGCAGTATTTT. The rearrangement uses TRBV6-5 and TRBJ2-3; D perhaps matches TRBD1 (5 bases). Trimming cost V 0 bases and J 2 bases, with 9 bases left between them. The CDR3 extends over 15 amino acids. The germline gives CDR1 MNHEY, CDR2 SVGAGI.

This clonotype was observed a handful of times. V is TRBV5-1 and J is TRBJ1-3; no clear D gene. Germline-derived CDR1 and CDR2 are SGHRS and YFSETQ. V was clipped by 0 bases and J by 0 bases, with 7 bases between them. The CDR3 has 15 residues. CDR3 DNA sequence: TGCGCCAGCAGCTTGGGGGCGAGCTCTGGAAACACCATATATTTT. It codes for CASSLGASSGNTIYF.